Listed below are T cell receptor beta chains from one sample, sequenced in a study of a mutant IDH1 vaccine in newly diagnosed glioma. TCRdb keeps only in-frame clones here, not all; method: immunoSEQ multiplex PCR. The data contain 95,000 to 100,000 clones, about 87% of them singletons. Sample: PBMCs, taken from a glioma patient treated with radiotherapy, temozolomide or both. These receptors were collected from a woman aged 50 to 60 with glioma. Each CDR3 is given with its conserved first and last residue. The D gene is left open where the match is weak.

CDR3 length: 14; V gene: TRBV5-1; D gene: .; J gene: TRBJ1-5; CDR3 DNA: TGCGCCAGCAGCTACGGGACGGGCAATCAGCCCCAGCATTTT; CDR3 protein: CASSYGTGNQPQHF
CDR3 length: 16; V gene: TRBV5-1; D gene: .; J gene: TRBJ1-3; CDR3 DNA: TGCGCCAGCAGCTTGCCCCTAGCCAACTCTGGAAACACCATATATTTT; CDR3 protein: CASSLPLANSGNTIYF
CDR3 length: 16; V gene: TRBV5-5; D gene: .; J gene: TRBJ2-5; CDR3 DNA: TGTGCCAGCAGCTTGTTAGGGGGTCGGGTAAGAGAGACCCAGTACTTC; CDR3 protein: CASSLLGGRVRETQYF
CDR3 length: 14; V gene: TRBV4-1; D gene: .; J gene: TRBJ2-5; CDR3 DNA: TGCGCCAGCAGCCAAATCCGGGGTCAAGAGACCCAGTACTTC; CDR3 protein: CASSQIRGQETQYF
CDR3 length: 18; V gene: TRBV4-1; D gene: TRBD2; J gene: TRBJ2-5; CDR3 DNA: TGCGCCAGCAGCCAACCGCCCCAGGGACTAGCGGGAACTGCGACCCAGTACTTC; CDR3 protein: CASSQPPQGLAGTATQYF
CDR3 length: 15; V gene: TRBV5-4; D gene: .; J gene: TRBJ1-1; CDR3 DNA: TGTGCCAGCAGCTTTGGAAGGGAGGGGCGCACTGAAGCTTTCTTT; CDR3 protein: CASSFGREGRTEAFF
CDR3 length: 13; V gene: TRBV27; D gene: .; J gene: TRBJ1-1; CDR3 DNA: TGTGCCAGCAGAACCTCAATGAACACTGAAGCTTTCTTT; CDR3 protein: CASRTSMNTEAFF
CDR3 length: 15; V gene: TRBV9; D gene: TRBD2; J gene: TRBJ2-7; CDR3 DNA: TGTGCCAGCAGCGTAGCTAGCGGGAGGGCCTACGAGCAGTACTTC; CDR3 protein: CASSVASGRAYEQYF
CDR3 length: 13; V gene: TRBV6-6; D gene: .; J gene: TRBJ2-3; CDR3 DNA: TGTGCCAGCAGCCCACAGGGAGCAGATACGCAGTATTTT; CDR3 protein: CASSPQGADTQYF
CDR3 length: 15; V gene: TRBV19; D gene: TRBD2; J gene: TRBJ2-3; CDR3 DNA: TGTGCCAGTAGTAGACTAGCGGGAGGTCGAGATACGCAGTATTTT; CDR3 protein: CASSRLAGGRDTQYF
CDR3 length: 17; V gene: TRBV9; D gene: TRBD2; J gene: TRBJ2-2; CDR3 DNA: TGTGCCAGCAGCGTATCACTAGCGGGAGGGGATACCGGGGAGCTGTTTTTT; CDR3 protein: CASSVSLAGGDTGELFF
CDR3 length: 16; V gene: TRBV28; D gene: TRBD2; J gene: TRBJ2-2; CDR3 DNA: TGTGCCAGCAGTTTTGGCGGGAGGCCCAACACCGGGGAGCTGTTTTTT; CDR3 protein: CASSFGGRPNTGELFF
CDR3 length: 13; V gene: TRBV19; D gene: .; J gene: TRBJ1-5; CDR3 DNA: TGTGCCAGTCACGGTGGAAGCCATCAGCCCCAGCATTTT; CDR3 protein: CASHGGSHQPQHF
CDR3 length: 13; V gene: TRBV27; D gene: TRBD2; J gene: TRBJ2-7; CDR3 DNA: TGTGCCAGCAGTGCTCCGCGGGGGTACGAGCAGTACTTC; CDR3 protein: CASSAPRGYEQYF